This T cell receptor (beta chain) came from a study of T cell repertoires in cytomegalovirus infection (dated by TCRdb to between 2018 and 2021). Concerning the study at large: The peptide stimulations were aimed at well-studied HLA-B-restricted epitopes as well as recently identified HLA-C-restricted CMV epitopes, whose presentation resists viral immunomodulation. Donor HLA type was relevant to the analysis, as public TCR beta signatures indicated carriage of CMV infection together with the matching HLA type.

From a lookup of the germline V gene, CDR1 and CDR2 are SNHLY and FYNNEI. The CDR3, cysteine through phenylalanine, is 14 amino acids long. Solely the CDR3 DNA is kept, with 42 bases framed from the first base. The germline V end is reduced by 7 bases and the J end by 8 bases; junction bases left unmatched: 8. Sequencing relied on an Illumina HiSeq 1500. TCRdb took the public reads, trimmed them with fastp at Q25, ran MiXCR for clone calling and kept in-frame beta chains. Merged by CDR3 protein, the rows form single entries marked with the most common genes and DNA. A total of 200,000 or so distinct CDR3 sequences appear in this sample, roughly 34% of them only once. Of the sample, more than 50% falls within the top ten clones. Of note for this clonotype: Which antigen it targets is not known. The input lacks base qualities; no much larger clone sits a single base away.

The sample's treatment or condition label is to be understood as: in vitro stimulation with specific CMV peptide epitopes to enrich CMV-specific T cells. The investigation overall reported the following: In both this cohort and an independent cohort of more than 350 donors, the cumulative frequency of public TCR beta family members distinguished carriers of CMV infection plus the relevant HLA type. In the ex vivo response, HLA-C-restricted CMV-specific TCR beta clonotypes were dominant, and in two of eight donors the single most frequent clonotype came from this HLA-C-restricted group.

In this chain, TRBV2 is recombined with TRBJ1-2; 12 nucleotides in the junction match TRBD1. The sample here was CD8+ T cells from cultured PBMCs, taken from culture after CMV antigen stimulation. The TCR was taken from a human donor in good health (CMV status not recorded). Some clones in this sample may be carry-over from other donors' samples. The sequenced DNA: TGTGCCAGCAAACCGGGACAGGGGGCTGCGGGCTACACCTTC. Translation gives CASKPGQGAAGYTF.